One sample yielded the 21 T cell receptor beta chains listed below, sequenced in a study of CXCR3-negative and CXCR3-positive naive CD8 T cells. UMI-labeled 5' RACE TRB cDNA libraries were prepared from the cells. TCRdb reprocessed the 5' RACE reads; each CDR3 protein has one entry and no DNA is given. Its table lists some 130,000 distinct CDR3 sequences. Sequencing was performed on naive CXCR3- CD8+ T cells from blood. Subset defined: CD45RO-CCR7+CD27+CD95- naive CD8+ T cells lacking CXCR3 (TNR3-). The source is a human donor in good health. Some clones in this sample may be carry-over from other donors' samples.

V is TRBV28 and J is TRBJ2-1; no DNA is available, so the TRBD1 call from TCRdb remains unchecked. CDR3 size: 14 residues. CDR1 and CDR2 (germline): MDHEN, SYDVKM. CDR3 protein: CASSLRTDWNEQFF.

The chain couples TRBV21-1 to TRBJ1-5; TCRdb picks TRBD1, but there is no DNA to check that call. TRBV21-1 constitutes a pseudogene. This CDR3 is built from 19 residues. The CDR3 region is CASSARQGASPIRDQPQHF.

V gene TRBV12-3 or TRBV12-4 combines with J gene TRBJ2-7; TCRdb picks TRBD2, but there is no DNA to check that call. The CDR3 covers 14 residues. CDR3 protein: CASSLLAMMDEQYF.

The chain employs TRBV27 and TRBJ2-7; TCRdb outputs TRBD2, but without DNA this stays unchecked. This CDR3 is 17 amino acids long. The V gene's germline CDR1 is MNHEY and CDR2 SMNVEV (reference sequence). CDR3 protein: CASSPGTSGVNPYEQYF.

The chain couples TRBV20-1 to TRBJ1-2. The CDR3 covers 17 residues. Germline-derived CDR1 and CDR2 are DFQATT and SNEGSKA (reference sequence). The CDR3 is CSARDPVGLGANYGYTF.

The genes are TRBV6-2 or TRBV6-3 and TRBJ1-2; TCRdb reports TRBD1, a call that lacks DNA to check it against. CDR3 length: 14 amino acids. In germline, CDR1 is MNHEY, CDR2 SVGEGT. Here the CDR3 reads CASSYGPGIYGYTF.

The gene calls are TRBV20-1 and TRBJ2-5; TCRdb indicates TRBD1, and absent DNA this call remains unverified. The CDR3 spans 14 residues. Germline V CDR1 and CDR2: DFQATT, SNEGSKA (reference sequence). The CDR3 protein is CSALGQMIQETQYF.

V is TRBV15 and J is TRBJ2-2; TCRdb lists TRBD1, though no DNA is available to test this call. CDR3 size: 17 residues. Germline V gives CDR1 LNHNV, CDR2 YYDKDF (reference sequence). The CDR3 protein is CATSRAPRDSLPGELFF.

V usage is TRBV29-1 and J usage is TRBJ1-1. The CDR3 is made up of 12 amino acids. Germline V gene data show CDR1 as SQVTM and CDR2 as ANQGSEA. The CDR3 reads CSVFGENTEAFF. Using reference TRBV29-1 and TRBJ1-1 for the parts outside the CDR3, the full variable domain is SAVISQKPSRDICQRGTSLTIQCQVDSQVTMMFWYRQQPGQSLTLIATANQGSEATYESGFVIDKFPISRPNLTFSTLTVSNMSPEDSSIYLCSVFGENTEAFFGQGTRLTVV.

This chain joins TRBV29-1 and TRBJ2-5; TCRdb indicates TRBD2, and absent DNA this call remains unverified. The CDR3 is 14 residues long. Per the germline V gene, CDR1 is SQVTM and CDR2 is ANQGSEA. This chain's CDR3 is CSVELAGIWETQYF.

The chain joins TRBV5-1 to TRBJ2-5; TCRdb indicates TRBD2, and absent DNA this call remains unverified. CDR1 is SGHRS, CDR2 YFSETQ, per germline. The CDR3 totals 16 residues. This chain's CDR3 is CASSPTRDYTRETQYF.

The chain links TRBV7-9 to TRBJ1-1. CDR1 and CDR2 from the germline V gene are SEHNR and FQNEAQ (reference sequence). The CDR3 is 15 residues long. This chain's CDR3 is CASSSSPGSNTEAFF. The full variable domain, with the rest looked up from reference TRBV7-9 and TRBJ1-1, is DTGVSQNPRHKITKRGQNVTFRCDPISEHNRLYWYRQTLGQGPEFLTYFQNEAQLEKSRLLSDRFSAERPKGSFSTLEIQRTEQGDSAMYLCASSSSPGSNTEAFFGQGTRLTVV.

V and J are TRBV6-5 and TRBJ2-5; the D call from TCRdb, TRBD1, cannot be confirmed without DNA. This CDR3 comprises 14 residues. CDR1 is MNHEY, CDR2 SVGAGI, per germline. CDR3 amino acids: CASSLDRLDETQYF.

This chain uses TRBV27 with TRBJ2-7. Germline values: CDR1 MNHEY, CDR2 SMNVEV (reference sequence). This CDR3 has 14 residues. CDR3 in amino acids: CASSASGGPYEQYF.

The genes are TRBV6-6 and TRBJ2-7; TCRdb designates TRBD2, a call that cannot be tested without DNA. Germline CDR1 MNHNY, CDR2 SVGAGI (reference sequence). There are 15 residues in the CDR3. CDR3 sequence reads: CASGPDRALSYEQYF.

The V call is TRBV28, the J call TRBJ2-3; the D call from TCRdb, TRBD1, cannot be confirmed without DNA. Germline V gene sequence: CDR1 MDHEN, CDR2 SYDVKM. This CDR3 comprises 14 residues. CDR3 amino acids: CASSIARGVHTQYF.

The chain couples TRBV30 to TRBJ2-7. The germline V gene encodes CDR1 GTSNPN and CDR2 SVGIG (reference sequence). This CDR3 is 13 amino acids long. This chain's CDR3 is CPWRAGGTYEQYF.

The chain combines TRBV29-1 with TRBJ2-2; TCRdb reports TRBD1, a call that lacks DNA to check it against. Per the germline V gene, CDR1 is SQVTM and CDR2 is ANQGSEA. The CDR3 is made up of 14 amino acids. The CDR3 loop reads CSVGTGWGTGELFF.

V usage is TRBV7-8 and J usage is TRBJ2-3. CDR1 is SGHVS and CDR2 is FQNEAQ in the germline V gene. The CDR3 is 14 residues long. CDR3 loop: CASSPLDGTDTQYF.

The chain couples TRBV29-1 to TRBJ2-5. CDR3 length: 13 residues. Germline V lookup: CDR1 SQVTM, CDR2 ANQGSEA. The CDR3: CSGTTTLVETQYF.

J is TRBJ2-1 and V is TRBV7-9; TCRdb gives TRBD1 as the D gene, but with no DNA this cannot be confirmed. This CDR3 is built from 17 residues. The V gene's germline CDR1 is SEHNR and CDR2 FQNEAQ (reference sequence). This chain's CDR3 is CASTPEGSWDSYNEQFF.